This T cell receptor beta chain was profiled in a study of beta chain features in type 1 diabetes. Study-wide points: Patients with type 1 diabetes carried fewer insertions and had more deletions at their VDJ junctions. When cDNA is sequenced, cells with high TCR expression could be over-represented. TCRB CDR3s were moderately but significantly shorter in Type 1 diabetes patients in all four CD4+ subsets. A potential influence of HLA type upon TCRB rearrangement remained unresolved herein.

Investigators reverse transcribed all isolated RNA, so they sequenced expressed TCRB transcripts. The repertoire was sequenced with immunoSEQ multiplex PCR; TCRdb's copy has only in-frame clones and lacks some. The sample carries approximately 360,000 clones, around 12% recorded once. Donors underwent one heparinised blood draw, around 100 mL on average. The table lists this clone with a few counts. The antigen remains unidentified. Trimming removed 3 bases from V and 1 base from J, with 18 bases in between. This CDR3 is 18 amino acids long. V is TRBV23-1 and J is TRBJ1-4; D might be TRBD1 (6 bases). TRBV23-1 is an ORF, with its function uncertain. This TCR derives from a young woman with type 1 diabetes. The sample was naive CD4+ T cells from blood. The CDR3 loop reads CASSHRRTALITNEKLFF. DNA for the CDR3: TGCGCCAGCAGTCACCGCCGGACAGCACTGATAACTAATGAAAAACTGTTTTTT.